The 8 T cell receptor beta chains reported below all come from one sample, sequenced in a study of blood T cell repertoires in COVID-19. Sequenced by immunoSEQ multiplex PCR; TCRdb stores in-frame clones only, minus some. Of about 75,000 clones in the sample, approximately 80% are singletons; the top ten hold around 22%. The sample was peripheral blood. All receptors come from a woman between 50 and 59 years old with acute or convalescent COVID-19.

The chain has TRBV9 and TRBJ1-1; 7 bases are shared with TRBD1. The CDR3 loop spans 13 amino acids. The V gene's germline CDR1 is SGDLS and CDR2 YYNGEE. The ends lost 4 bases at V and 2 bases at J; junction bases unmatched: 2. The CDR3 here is CASSTGANTEAFF. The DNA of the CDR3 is TGTGCCAGCAGCACAGGGGCAAACACTGAAGCTTTCTTT.

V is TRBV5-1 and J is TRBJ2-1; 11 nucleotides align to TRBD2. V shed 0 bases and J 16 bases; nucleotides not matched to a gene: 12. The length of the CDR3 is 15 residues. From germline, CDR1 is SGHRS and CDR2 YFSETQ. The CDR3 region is CASSLGLAGYEPLFF. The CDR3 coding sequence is TGCGCCAGCAGCTTGGGACTAGCGGGGTACGAGCCTCTTTTCTTC.

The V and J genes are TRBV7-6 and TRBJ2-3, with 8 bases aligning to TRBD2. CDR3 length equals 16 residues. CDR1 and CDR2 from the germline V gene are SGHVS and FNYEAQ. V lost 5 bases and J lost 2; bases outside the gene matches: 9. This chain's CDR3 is CASSRRGATFTDTQYF. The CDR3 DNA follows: TGTGCCAGCAGCCGGCGGGGGGCCACTTTCACAGATACGCAGTATTTT.

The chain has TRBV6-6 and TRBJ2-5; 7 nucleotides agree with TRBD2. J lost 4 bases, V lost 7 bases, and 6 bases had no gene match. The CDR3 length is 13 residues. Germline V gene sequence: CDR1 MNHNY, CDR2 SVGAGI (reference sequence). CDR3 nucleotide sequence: TGTGCCAGCATCTCGTCGGGGGGAGAGACCCAGTACTTC. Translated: CASISSGGETQYF.

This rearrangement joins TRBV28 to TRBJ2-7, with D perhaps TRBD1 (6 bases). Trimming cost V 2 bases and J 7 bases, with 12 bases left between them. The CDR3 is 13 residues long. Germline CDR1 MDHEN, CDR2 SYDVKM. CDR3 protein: CASSLGGLREQYF. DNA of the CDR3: TGTGCCAGCAGTTTAGGGGGCCTACGGGAGCAGTACTTC.

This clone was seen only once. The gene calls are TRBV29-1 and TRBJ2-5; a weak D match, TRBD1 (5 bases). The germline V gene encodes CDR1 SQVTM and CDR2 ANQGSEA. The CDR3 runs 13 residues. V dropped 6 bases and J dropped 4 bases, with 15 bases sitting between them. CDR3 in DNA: TGCAGCGTAGAGGCCGACAGTTCAGAGACCCAGTACTTC. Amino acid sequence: CSVEADSSETQYF.

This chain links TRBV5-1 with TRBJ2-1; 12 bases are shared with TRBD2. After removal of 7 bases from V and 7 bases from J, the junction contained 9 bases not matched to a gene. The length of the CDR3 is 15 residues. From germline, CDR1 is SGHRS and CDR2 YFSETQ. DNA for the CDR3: TGCGCCAGCGGACCGGGACTAGCGGGCGGAAATGAGCAGTTCTTC. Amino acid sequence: CASGPGLAGGNEQFF. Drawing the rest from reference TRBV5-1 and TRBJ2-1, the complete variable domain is KAGVTQTPRYLIKTRGQQVTLSCSPISGHRSVSWYQQTPGQGLQFLFEYFSETQRNKGNFPGRFSGRQFSNSRSEMNVSTLELGDSALYLCASGPGLAGGNEQFFGPGTRLTVL.

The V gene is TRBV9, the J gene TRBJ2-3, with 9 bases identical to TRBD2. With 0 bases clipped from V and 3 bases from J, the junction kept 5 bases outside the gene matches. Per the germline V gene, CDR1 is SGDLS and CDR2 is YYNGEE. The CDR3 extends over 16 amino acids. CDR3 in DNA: TGTGCCAGCAGCGTAGGGCTAGCGGGGAATACAGATACGCAGTATTTT. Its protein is CASSVGLAGNTDTQYF.